The rows below give T cell receptor beta chains drawn from one sample of a study of read filtering for tumor transcriptome and immune sequencing. TCRdb re-called the reads with MiXCR, one entry per CDR3 protein. Among around 130,000 distinct CDR3 sequences listed, roughly 13% were seen once. The sequencing sample was made of a population of CD138-negative cells sorted from bone marrow. These receptor sequences come from a donor over 35 with multiple myeloma. The CDR3 runs from the conserved cysteine through the conserved F or W. The order of the fields is J gene, V gene, D gene, clone size, CDR3 DNA, CDR3 protein. A D gene is named only where the DNA matches it firmly. Expanded clones are given a class, and other clones once, few, many or no size at all.

>TRBJ2-1|TRBV5-1|TRBD1|many
TGCGCCAGCAGCGGGACAGGGGAACGGAGGAATGAGCAGTTCTTC
CASSGTGERRNEQFF
>TRBJ2-1|TRBV23-1|-|many
TGCGCCAGCAGTCAGCCGGGACTTCCTCCGTTGAATGAGCAGTTCTTC
CASSQPGLPPLNEQFF
>TRBJ2-1|TRBV7-3|TRBD2|many
TGTGCCAGCAGCTTTAGCGGGAGGGCCGGAGAGCAGTTCTTC
CASSFSGRAGEQFF
>TRBJ2-7|TRBV3-1|TRBD2|many
TGTGCCAGCTCTTCCACTAGCGGATCCTACGAGCAGTACTTC
CASSSTSGSYEQYF
>TRBJ2-5|TRBV14|TRBD2|many
TGTGCCAGCAGCCAAGATGAAGAGGCCGGGACTAAAGAGACCCAGTACTTC
CASSQDEEAGTKETQYF
>TRBJ2-2|TRBV4-1|-|-
TGCGCCAGCAGCCTCCGCGGAGGCAACGCGAACACCAGGGAGCTGTTTTTT
CASSLRGGNANTRELFF
>TRBJ1-1|TRBV29-1|-|many
TGCAGCGTTGTAGACAAGAGGAACACTGAAGCTTTCTTT
CSVVDKRNTEAFF
>TRBJ2-7|TRBV7-9|-|-
TGTGCCAGCAGCCCCCCGGGCGGCAGCTACGAGCAGTACTTC
CASSPPGGSYEQYF
>TRBJ1-1|TRBV20-1|-|many
TGCAGTGCTAGAAAGGGAGGGAGCACTGAAGCTTTCTTT
CSARKGGSTEAFF
>TRBJ1-2|TRBV28|-|many
TGTGCCAGCAGTTTAACAGGCCGTAACTATGGCTACACCTTC
CASSLTGRNYGYTF
>TRBJ1-5|TRBV28|TRBD1|many
TGTGCCAGCAGTCCCGGGACAGGGTTTAGGCCCCAGCATTTT
CASSPGTGFRPQHF
>TRBJ1-1|TRBV29-1|-|many
TGCAGCGCTTCGACACAGAACACTGAAGCTTTCTTT
CSASTQNTEAFF
>TRBJ2-2|TRBV11-2|-|many
TGTGCCAGCAGCCCCACCCACGGCACCGGGGAGCTGTTTTTT
CASSPTHGTGELFF
>TRBJ2-3|TRBV20-1|TRBD2|many
TGCAGTGCTAGAGTGCCTAGCGGGAAAGATACGCAGTATTTT
CSARVPSGKDTQYF
>TRBJ2-2|TRBV29-1|-|many
TGCAGCGTTGAACAGGGGAAGGGCGGGGAGCTGTTTTTT
CSVEQGKGGELFF
>TRBJ1-5|TRBV5-1|-|medium-sized
TGCGCCAGCAGCTTGGGGGCCGACAGACAGCCCCAGCATTTT
CASSLGADRQPQHF
>TRBJ2-3|TRBV2|-|-
TGTGCCAGCAGTGGGGGCAGGTCCACAGATACGCAGTATTTT
CASSGGRSTDTQYF
>TRBJ1-5|TRBV23-1|TRBD1|-
TGCGCCAGCAGTCAAAGGGAAGGGGGCTATAGCAATCAGCCCCAGCATTTT
CASSQREGGYSNQPQHF
>TRBJ1-2|TRBV29-1|-|many
TGCAGCGTTCGGGACTCTTCTCTGTCCTACACCTTC
CSVRDSSLSYTF
>TRBJ2-1|TRBV5-6|-|-
TGTGCCAGCAGCCCCCCCTCCTACGATGAGCAGTTCTTC
CASSPPSYDEQFF
>TRBJ2-7|TRBV20-1|-|many
TGCAGTGCGGCGGACACAACTCTCTACGAGCAGTACTTC
CSAADTTLYEQYF
>TRBJ1-1|TRBV2|-|many
TGTGCCAGCAGTGAAAGGACGCCTCCGGGTACTGAAGCTTTCTTT
CASSERTPPGTEAFF
>TRBJ2-1|TRBV11-2|TRBD2|many
TGTGCCAGCAGCTTATCGGGACTAGTTGCCAATGAGCAGTTCTTC
CASSLSGLVANEQFF
>TRBJ2-7|TRBV20-1|TRBD1|many
TGCAGTGCTAGGATAAGTCGGGACAGGGGACTTTACGAGCAGTACTTC
CSARISRDRGLYEQYF
>TRBJ1-4|TRBV11-2|-|many
TGTGCCAGCAGCCAAACCGGGACCAGGGGAGAAAAACTGTTTTTT
CASSQTGTRGEKLFF
>TRBJ2-3|TRBV7-8|TRBD2|many
TGTGCCAGCAGCCGAGCGGGACGACTAAGCACAGATACGCAGTATTTT
CASSRAGRLSTDTQYF
>TRBJ1-1|TRBV7-8|-|many
TGTGCCAGCAGCATACTCGTAGGGAACACTGAAGCTTTCTTT
CASSILVGNTEAFF
>TRBJ1-4|TRBV30|-|many
TGTGCCTGGTCGGGGGGTATCAATGAAAAACTGTTTTTT
CAWSGGINEKLFF
>TRBJ2-2|TRBV7-9|-|many
TGTGCCAGCAGCTTAACGCAGGGGTTGACCGGGGAGCTGTTTTTT
CASSLTQGLTGELFF
>TRBJ2-1|TRBV18|TRBD1|few
TGTGCCAGCTCACCACGGGACAGGGGATTCTACAATGAGCAGTTCTTC
CASSPRDRGFYNEQFF
>TRBJ2-1|TRBV28|TRBD2|many
TGTGCCAGCAGTTTTGGACTAGGCTACTACAATGAGCAGTTCTTC
CASSFGLGYYNEQFF
>TRBJ1-1|TRBV20-1|TRBD1|many
TGCAGTGCTAGAGCCCTACAGGGGGCCGCCCTGAACACTGAAGCTTTCTTT
CSARALQGAALNTEAFF
>TRBJ1-5|TRBV28|-|many
TGTGCCAGCAGGGCCGCACATCAGCCCCAGCATTTT
CASRAAHQPQHF
>TRBJ2-1|TRBV30|-|many
TGTGCCTGGAGTGTACTCCAGGGGGGGAATGAGCAGTTCTTC
CAWSVLQGGNEQFF
>TRBJ1-4|TRBV23-1|TRBD1|many
TGCGCCAGCAGCACCCCGACCGGGACAGGGGTCGATGAGACTAATGAAAAACTGTTTTTT
CASSTPTGTGVDETNEKLFF
>TRBJ1-2|TRBV6-2/TRBV6-3|-|many
TGTGCCAGCAGTTACGGGGGCCCGACAGGCCGCGATGGCTACACCTTC
CASSYGGPTGRDGYTF
>TRBJ2-1|TRBV29-1|TRBD2|many
TGCATCTGGAAGGGGGGGCGGCTAGCGGGAAGCTCCTACAATGAGCAGTTCTTC
CIWKGGRLAGSSYNEQFF
>TRBJ1-1|TRBV5-1|-|many
TGCGCCAGCAAAGGGGCCATGAACACTGAAGCTTTCTTT
CASKGAMNTEAFF
>TRBJ2-1|TRBV12-3/TRBV12-4|-|many
TGTGCCAGCAAGAATACAGGGAATGAGCAGTTCTTC
CASKNTGNEQFF
>TRBJ1-6|TRBV6-1|-|many
TGTGCCAGCGACAGCGATTTGAATTCACCCCTCCACTTT
CASDSDLNSPLHF
>TRBJ1-1|TRBV5-1|-|many
TGCGCCAGCAGCTTGGAAGGGGGGAACACTGAAGCTTTCTTT
CASSLEGGNTEAFF
>TRBJ2-3|TRBV28|-|many
TGTGCCAGCAGTCCCCTTGAAGGAGCGCAGTATTTT
CASSPLEGAQYF
>TRBJ2-1|TRBV3-1|TRBD2|-
TGTGCCAGCAGCCATAAGCACGACCCGGGACTAGCGTCCTACAATGAGCAGTTCTTC
CASSHKHDPGLASYNEQFF
>TRBJ2-1|TRBV29-1|-|many
TGCAGCGTTGAAGTTGCGGGAAGGTCCTACAATGAGCAGTTCTTC
CSVEVAGRSYNEQFF
>TRBJ1-5|TRBV2|-|few
TGTGCCAGCAGTGAGGAGGCAGGGGTTAGCAATCAGCCCCAGCATTTT
CASSEEAGVSNQPQHF
>TRBJ2-3|TRBV28|TRBD1|many
TGTGCCAGCAGCACTGACAGGGGGAGCACAGATACGCAGTATTTT
CASSTDRGSTDTQYF
>TRBJ1-2|TRBV18|TRBD1|-
TGTGCCAGCTCACTGCGGACAGGGGGATCTACTAGTAATGGCTACACCTTC
CASSLRTGGSTSNGYTF
>TRBJ1-2|TRBV10-3|-|many
TGTGCCACCCGCGATGGAGGCCGCACTAACTATGGCTACACCTTC
CATRDGGRTNYGYTF
>TRBJ2-2|TRBV20-1|-|few
TGCAGTGCTAGAAAGATTGAGGAGGGTAACACCGGGGAGCTGTTTTTT
CSARKIEEGNTGELFF
>TRBJ2-5|TRBV4-1|-|many
TGCGCCAGCAGCCAAGATGGAAGGGGCCGGGGCGGTGAGACCCAGTACTTC
CASSQDGRGRGGETQYF
>TRBJ2-6|TRBV7-8|-|many
TGTGCCAGCAGCTTAGCGCTCTATGTCTCTGGGGCCAACGTCCTGACTTTC
CASSLALYVSGANVLTF
>TRBJ2-2|TRBV20-1|-|-
TGCAGTGCTAGAGATGTCAGGACGAGCACCGGGGAGCTGTTTTTT
CSARDVRTSTGELFF
>TRBJ2-7|TRBV28|-|-
TGTGCCAGCAGCCAAGAAACCCACTGGGGGTACGAGCAGTACTTC
CASSQETHWGYEQYF
>TRBJ1-1|TRBV7-9|-|many
TGTGCCAGCAGCTTAGAGGGCAGCTTAGGGACTGAAGCTTTCTTT
CASSLEGSLGTEAFF
>TRBJ2-6|TRBV7-8|-|many
TGTGCCAGCAGGATCGGTTCCGACAGCGTCCTGACTTTC
CASRIGSDSVLTF
>TRBJ1-1|TRBV6-1|TRBD1|few
TGTGCCAGCAGTCCCTCCCTTCACAGGGGAATGAACACTGAAGCTTTCTTT
CASSPSLHRGMNTEAFF
>TRBJ2-1|TRBV6-6|-|many
TGTGCCAGCACCCCCGCGGGTTCGATCAATGAGCAGTTCTTC
CASTPAGSINEQFF